This T cell receptor (beta chain) originates from a study of blood T cell repertoires in COVID-19. Turning to the study itself: Spain, Italy and the United States supplied samples that represented acute and convalescent COVID-19. T cells, B-cell-depleted T cells, or PBMCs provided the cDNA or gDNA that served as material.

Germline CDR1 and CDR2: SEHNR and FQNEAQ (reference sequence). The CDR3 contains 15 residues. Trimming cost V 0 bases and J 3 bases; bases outside gene matches: 3. This clone was counted once. Original processing methods: By means of reference gene primer amplification, nucleated cell counts were estimated. Using immunoSEQ multiplex PCR, the repertoire was profiled, and TCRdb retains in-frame clones only, with some absent. That table gives V, J and clone size, and the DNA gave D and trimming. Here the sample spans about 120,000 clones, around 89% being singletons. The sequence came from a human donor with acute or convalescent COVID-19. The donor label of this sample is uncertain. Sequenced: peripheral blood. This chain joins TRBV7-9 and TRBJ2-7; 9 bases are shared with TRBD1. CDR3 residues: CASSLAGTGNYEQYF. The CDR3, as DNA: TGTGCCAGCAGCTTAGCCGGGACAGGGAACTACGAGCAGTACTTC.